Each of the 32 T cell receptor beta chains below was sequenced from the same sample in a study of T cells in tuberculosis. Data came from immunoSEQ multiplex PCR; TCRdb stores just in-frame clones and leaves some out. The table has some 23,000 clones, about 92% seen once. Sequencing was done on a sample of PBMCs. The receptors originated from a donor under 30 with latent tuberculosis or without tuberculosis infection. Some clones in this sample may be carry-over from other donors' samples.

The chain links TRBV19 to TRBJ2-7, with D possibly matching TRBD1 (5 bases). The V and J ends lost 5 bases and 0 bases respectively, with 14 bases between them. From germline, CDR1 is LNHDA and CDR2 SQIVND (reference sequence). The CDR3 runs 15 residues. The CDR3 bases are TGTGCCAGTAGTGCCTCCACAGGATTCTCCTACGAGCAGTACTTC. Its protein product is CASSASTGFSYEQYF.

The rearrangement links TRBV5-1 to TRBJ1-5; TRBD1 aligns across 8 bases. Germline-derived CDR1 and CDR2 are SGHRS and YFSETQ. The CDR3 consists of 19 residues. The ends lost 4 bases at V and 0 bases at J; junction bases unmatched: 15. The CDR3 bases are TGCGCCAGCAGCCCGAATCGTGGACAGGGAAACCATAGCAATCAGCCCCAGCATTTT. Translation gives CASSPNRGQGNHSNQPQHF. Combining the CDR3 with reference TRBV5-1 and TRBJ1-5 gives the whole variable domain KAGVTQTPRYLIKTRGQQVTLSCSPISGHRSVSWYQQTPGQGLQFLFEYFSETQRNKGNFPGRFSGRQFSNSRSEMNVSTLELGDSALYLCASSPNRGQGNHSNQPQHFGDGTRLSIL.

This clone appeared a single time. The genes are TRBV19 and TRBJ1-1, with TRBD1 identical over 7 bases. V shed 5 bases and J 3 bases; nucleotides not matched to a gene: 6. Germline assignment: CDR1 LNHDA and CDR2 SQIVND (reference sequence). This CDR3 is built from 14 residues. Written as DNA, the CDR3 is TGTGCCAGTAGTTCCATAGACAGGGACACTGAAGCTTTCTTT. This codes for CASSSIDRDTEAFF.

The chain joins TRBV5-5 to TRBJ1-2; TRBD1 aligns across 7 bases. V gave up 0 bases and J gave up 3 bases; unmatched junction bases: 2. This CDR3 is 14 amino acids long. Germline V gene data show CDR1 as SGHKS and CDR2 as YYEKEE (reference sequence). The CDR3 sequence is CASSLVQGDYGYTF. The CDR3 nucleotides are TGTGCCAGCAGCTTGGTCCAGGGGGACTATGGCTACACCTTC.

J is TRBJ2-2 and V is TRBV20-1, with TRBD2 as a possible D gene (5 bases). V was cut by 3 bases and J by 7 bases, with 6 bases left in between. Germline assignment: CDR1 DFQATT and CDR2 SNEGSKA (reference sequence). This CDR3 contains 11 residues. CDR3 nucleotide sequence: TGCAGTGCTAGGCGGGTCGGGGAGCTGTTTTTT. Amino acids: CSARRVGELFF.

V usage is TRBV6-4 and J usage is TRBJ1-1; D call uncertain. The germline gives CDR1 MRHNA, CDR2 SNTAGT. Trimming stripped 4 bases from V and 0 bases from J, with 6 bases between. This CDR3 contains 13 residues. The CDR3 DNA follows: TGTGCCAGCAGTGTATCGGTGAACACTGAAGCTTTCTTT. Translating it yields CASSVSVNTEAFF.

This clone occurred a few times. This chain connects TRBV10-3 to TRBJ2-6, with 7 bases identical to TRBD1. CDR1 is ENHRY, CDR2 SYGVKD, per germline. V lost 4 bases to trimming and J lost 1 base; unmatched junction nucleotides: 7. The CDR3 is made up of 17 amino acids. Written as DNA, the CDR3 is TGTGCCATCAGTGTTAATACAGGGGCGTCTGGGGCCAACGTCCTGACTTTC. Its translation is CAISVNTGASGANVLTF.

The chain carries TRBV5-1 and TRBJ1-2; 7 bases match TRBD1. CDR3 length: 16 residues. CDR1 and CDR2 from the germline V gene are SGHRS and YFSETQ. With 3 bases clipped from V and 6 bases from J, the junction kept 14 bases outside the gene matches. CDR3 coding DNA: TGCGCCAGCAGCTGGGACACTCGCAGGGGGAGTCATGGCTACACCTTC. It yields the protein CASSWDTRRGSHGYTF.

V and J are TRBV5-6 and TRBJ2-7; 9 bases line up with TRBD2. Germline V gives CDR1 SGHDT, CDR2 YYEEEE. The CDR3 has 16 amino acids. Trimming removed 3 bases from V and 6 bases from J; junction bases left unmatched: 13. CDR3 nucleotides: TGTGCCAGCAGCTCAGGAGGCGGGGGGGCCTCGCGCGAGCAGTACTTC. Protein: CASSSGGGGASREQYF. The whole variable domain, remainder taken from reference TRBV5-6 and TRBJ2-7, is DAGVTQSPTHLIKTRGQQVTLRCSPKSGHDTVSWYQQALGQGPQFIFQYYEEEERQRGNFPDRFSGHQFPNYSSELNVNALLLGDSALYLCASSSGGGGASREQYFGPGTRLTVT.

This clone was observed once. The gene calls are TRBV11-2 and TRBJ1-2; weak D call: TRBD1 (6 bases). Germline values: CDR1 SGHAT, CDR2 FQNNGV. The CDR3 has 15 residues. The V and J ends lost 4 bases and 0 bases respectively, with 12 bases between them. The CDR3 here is CASSSPRGANYGYTF. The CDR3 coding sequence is TGTGCCAGCAGCTCGCCCAGGGGTGCTAACTATGGCTACACCTTC.

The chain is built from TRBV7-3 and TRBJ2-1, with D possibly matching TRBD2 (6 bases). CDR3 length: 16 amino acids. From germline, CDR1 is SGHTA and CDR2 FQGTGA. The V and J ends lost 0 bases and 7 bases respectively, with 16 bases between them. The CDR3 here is CASSLTGGGVWNEQFF. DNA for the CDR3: TGTGCCAGCAGCTTAACAGGTGGAGGGGTATGGAATGAGCAGTTCTTC.

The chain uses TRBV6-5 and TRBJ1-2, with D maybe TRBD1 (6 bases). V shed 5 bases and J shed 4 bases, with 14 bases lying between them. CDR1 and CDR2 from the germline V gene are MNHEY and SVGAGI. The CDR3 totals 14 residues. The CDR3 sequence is CASSPDRTIYGYTF. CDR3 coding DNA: TGTGCCAGCAGTCCGGACAGAACCATCTATGGCTACACCTTC.

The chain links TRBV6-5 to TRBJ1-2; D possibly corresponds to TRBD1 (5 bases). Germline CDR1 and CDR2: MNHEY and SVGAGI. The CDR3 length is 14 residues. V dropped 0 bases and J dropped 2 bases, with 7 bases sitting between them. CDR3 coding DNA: TGTGCCAGCAGTTACTCGACAGCGAACTATGGCTACACCTTC. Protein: CASSYSTANYGYTF.

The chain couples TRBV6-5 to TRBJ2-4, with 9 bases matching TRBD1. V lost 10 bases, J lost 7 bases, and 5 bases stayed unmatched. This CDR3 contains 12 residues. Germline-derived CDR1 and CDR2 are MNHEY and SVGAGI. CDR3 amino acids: CATRTGANIQYF. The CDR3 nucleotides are TGTGCCACCCGGACAGGGGCGAACATTCAGTACTTC.

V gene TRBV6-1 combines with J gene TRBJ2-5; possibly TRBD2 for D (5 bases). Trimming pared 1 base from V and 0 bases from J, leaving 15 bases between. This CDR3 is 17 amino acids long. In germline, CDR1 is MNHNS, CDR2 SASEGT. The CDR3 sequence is CASSEGYGFSDQETQYF. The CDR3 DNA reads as TGTGCCAGCAGTGAAGGGTACGGGTTTAGCGACCAAGAGACCCAGTACTTC.

CDR3 bases: TGTGCCAGCAGTGACGGCGGGGGGATAATTGGGCAGTACTTC. Translation gives CASSDGGGIIGQYF. The gene calls are TRBV2 and TRBJ2-7; 8 positions match TRBD2. V lost 3 bases to trimming and J lost 9 bases; unmatched junction nucleotides: 10. Germline V gives CDR1 SNHLY, CDR2 FYNNEI. The CDR3 contains 14 residues.

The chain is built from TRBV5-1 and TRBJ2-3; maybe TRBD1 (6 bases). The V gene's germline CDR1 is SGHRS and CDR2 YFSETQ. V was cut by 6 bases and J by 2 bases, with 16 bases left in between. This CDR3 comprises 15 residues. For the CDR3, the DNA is TGCGCCAGCAAGACACCGGGACAAGTCACAGATACGCAGTATTTT. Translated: CASKTPGQVTDTQYF.

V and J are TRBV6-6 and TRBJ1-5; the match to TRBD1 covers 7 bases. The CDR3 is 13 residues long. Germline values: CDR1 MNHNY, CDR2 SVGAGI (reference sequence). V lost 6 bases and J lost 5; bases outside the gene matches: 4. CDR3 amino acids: CASRRQGYQPQHF. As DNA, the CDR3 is TGTGCCAGCAGAAGACAGGGTTATCAGCCCCAGCATTTT.

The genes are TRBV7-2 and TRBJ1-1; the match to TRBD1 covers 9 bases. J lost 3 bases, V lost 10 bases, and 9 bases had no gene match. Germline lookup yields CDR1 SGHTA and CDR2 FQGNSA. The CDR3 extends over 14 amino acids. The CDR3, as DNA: TGTGCCACCACTACAGGGGGCTCGTACACTGAAGCTTTCTTT. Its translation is CATTTGGSYTEAFF.

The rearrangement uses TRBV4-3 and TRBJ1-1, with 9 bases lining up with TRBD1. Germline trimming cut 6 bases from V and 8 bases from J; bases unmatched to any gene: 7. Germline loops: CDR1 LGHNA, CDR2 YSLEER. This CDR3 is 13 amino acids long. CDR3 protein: CASSRLDRGEAFF. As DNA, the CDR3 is TGCGCCAGCAGTCGATTGGACAGGGGAGAAGCTTTCTTT.

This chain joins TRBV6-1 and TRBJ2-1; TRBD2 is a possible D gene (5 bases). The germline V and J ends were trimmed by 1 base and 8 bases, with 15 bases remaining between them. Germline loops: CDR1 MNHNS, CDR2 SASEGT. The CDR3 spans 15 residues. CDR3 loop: CASSEGPRAGDEQFF. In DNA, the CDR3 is TGTGCCAGCAGTGAAGGACCGAGGGCAGGCGATGAGCAGTTCTTC.

The CDR3 loop reads CASSLARRMNADTQYF. CDR3 DNA: TGCGCCAGCAGCTTGGCCAGGAGGATGAATGCAGATACGCAGTATTTT. The gene calls are TRBV5-1 and TRBJ2-3; possibly TRBD2 for D (5 bases). Trimming shortened V by 0 bases and J by 4 bases, and 15 bases separated the two germline ends. Germline V lookup: CDR1 SGHRS, CDR2 YFSETQ. This CDR3 has 16 amino acids.

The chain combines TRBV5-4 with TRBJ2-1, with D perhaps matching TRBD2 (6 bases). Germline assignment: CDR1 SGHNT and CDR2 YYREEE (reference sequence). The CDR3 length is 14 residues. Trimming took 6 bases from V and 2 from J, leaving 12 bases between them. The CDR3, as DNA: TGTGCCAGCACCTCGGAGGGACCCTACAATGAGCAGTTCTTC. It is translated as CASTSEGPYNEQFF.

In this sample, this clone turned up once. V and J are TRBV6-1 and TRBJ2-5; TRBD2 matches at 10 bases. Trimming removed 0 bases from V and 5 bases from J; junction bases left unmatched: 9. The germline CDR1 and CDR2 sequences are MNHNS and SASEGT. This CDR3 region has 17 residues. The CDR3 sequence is CASSEASSGSRRETQYF. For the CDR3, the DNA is TGTGCCAGCAGTGAAGCGTCTAGCGGGAGCCGGAGGGAGACCCAGTACTTC.

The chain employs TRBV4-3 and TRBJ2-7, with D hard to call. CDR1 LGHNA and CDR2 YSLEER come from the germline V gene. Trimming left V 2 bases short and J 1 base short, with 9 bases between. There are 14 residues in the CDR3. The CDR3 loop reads CASSQLAASYEQYF. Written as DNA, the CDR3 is TGCGCCAGCAGCCAACTCGCGGCATCCTACGAGCAGTACTTC.

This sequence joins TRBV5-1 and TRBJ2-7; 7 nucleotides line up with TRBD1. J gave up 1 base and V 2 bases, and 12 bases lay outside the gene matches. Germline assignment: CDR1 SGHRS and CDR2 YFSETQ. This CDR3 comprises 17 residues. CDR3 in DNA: TGCGCCAGCAGCTTAGCCGACTTTCCCAGGGGGTCCTACGAGCAGTACTTC. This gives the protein CASSLADFPRGSYEQYF. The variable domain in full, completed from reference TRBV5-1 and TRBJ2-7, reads KAGVTQTPRYLIKTRGQQVTLSCSPISGHRSVSWYQQTPGQGLQFLFEYFSETQRNKGNFPGRFSGRQFSNSRSEMNVSTLELGDSALYLCASSLADFPRGSYEQYFGPGTRLTVT.

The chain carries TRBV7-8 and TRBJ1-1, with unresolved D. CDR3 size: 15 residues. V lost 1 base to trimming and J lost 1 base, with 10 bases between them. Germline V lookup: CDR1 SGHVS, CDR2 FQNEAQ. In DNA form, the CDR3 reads TGTGCCAGCAGCTTAGTGGGCAGCCCGAACACTGAAGCTTTCTTT. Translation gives CASSLVGSPNTEAFF.

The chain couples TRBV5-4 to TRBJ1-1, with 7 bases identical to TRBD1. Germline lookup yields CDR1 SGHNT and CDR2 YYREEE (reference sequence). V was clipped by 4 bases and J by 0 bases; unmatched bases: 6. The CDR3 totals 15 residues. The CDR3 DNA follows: TGTGCCAGCAGCCGGGACAGCCAAGTGAACACTGAAGCTTTCTTT. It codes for CASSRDSQVNTEAFF.

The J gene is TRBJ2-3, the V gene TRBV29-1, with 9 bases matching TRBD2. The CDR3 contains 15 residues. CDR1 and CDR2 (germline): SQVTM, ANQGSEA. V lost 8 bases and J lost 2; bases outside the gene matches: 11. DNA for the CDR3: TGCAGCCCCAACACTCCGGGACTAGCCACAGATACGCAGTATTTT. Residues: CSPNTPGLATDTQYF.

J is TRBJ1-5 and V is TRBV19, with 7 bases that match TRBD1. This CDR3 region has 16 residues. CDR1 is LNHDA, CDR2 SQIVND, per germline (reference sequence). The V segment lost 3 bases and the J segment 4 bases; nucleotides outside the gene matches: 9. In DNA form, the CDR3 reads TGTGCCAGTAGTATTCGACAGGGCACTTATAATCAGCCCCAGCATTTT. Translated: CASSIRQGTYNQPQHF.

CDR3 nucleotides: TGCGCCAGCAGCCAAGAGCCCCCGACAGGCCACACTGAAGCTTTCTTT. Its translation: CASSQEPPTGHTEAFF. The chain recombines TRBV4-1 with TRBJ1-1, with D possibly TRBD1 on 6 matching bases. Germline assignment: CDR1 MGHRA and CDR2 YSYEKL. Trimming removed 0 bases at V and 3 bases at J, with 14 bases between. This CDR3 contains 16 residues.

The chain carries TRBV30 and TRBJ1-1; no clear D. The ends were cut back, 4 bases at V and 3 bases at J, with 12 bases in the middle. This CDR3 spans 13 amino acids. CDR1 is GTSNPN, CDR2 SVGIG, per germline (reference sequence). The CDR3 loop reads CAWTAGYYTEAFF. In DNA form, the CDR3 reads TGTGCCTGGACGGCGGGTTACTACACTGAAGCTTTCTTT.